Listed below are T cell receptor beta chains from one sample, sequenced in a study of shared clonotypes between healthy human individuals. Sequenced by immunoSEQ multiplex PCR; TCRdb stores in-frame clones only, minus some. The data show fewer than 1.8 million clones, with approximately 98.5% seen just once and under 0.45% held by the top ten. The sequencing input was naive CD4+ T cells sorted from blood. Receptors were obtained from a man in his thirties or forties in good health. The CDR3 runs from the conserved cysteine through the conserved F or W. Fields, in order: D gene, clone size, J gene, V gene, CDR3 protein, CDR3 DNA. A D gene is named only where the DNA matches it firmly. Expanded clones are given a class, and other clones once, few, many or no size at all.

d_gene: NA
abundance: NA
j_gene: TRBJ2-1
v_gene: TRBV25-1
CDR3aa: CASKGWNEQFF
CDR3nt: TGTGCCAGCAAAGGTTGGAATGAGCAGTTCTTC

d_gene: NA
abundance: NA
j_gene: TRBJ2-7
v_gene: TRBV28
CDR3aa: CASSLLGGLSYEQYF
CDR3nt: TGTGCCAGCAGTTTATTGGGGGGCCTATCCTACGAGCAGTACTTC

d_gene: NA
abundance: NA
j_gene: TRBJ2-7
v_gene: TRBV2
CDR3aa: CASSPRDISYEQYF
CDR3nt: TGTGCCAGCAGCCCGAGGGACATCTCCTACGAGCAGTACTTC

d_gene: NA
abundance: NA
j_gene: TRBJ1-5
v_gene: TRBV19
CDR3aa: CASSQGFGSNQPQHF
CDR3nt: TGTGCCAGTAGTCAGGGTTTCGGTAGCAATCAGCCCCAGCATTTT

d_gene: NA
abundance: NA
j_gene: TRBJ1-3
v_gene: TRBV18
CDR3aa: CASSPSSGTTGGNTIYF
CDR3nt: TGTGCCAGCTCACCCTCCTCCGGGACAACTGGTGGAAACACCATATATTTT

d_gene: NA
abundance: NA
j_gene: TRBJ1-2
v_gene: TRBV11-2
CDR3aa: CASSWTDLPGYGYTF
CDR3nt: TGTGCCAGCAGTTGGACGGATCTACCCGGTTATGGCTACACCTTC

d_gene: TRBD1
abundance: once
j_gene: TRBJ2-3
v_gene: TRBV18
CDR3aa: CASSRRIRGQGTDTQYF
CDR3nt: TGTGCCAGCTCCCGCAGAATAAGAGGACAGGGCACAGATACGCAGTATTTT

d_gene: TRBD1
abundance: NA
j_gene: TRBJ2-7
v_gene: TRBV5-8
CDR3aa: CASSPKLTGNYEQYF
CDR3nt: TGTGCCAGCAGCCCAAAACTGACAGGGAACTACGAGCAGTACTTC

d_gene: TRBD2
abundance: NA
j_gene: TRBJ2-5
v_gene: TRBV10-3
CDR3aa: CAISGKPGLAGEEPETQYF
CDR3nt: TGTGCCATCAGCGGAAAACCGGGACTAGCGGGAGAGGAACCAGAGACCCAGTACTTC

d_gene: NA
abundance: NA
j_gene: TRBJ2-7
v_gene: TRBV6-6
CDR3aa: CASSHKQGTHEQYF
CDR3nt: TGTGCCAGCAGCCATAAACAGGGTACCCACGAGCAGTACTTC

d_gene: NA
abundance: NA
j_gene: TRBJ2-1
v_gene: TRBV11-2
CDR3aa: CASSSNQGYNEQFF
CDR3nt: TGTGCCAGCAGCTCAAATCAGGGGTACAATGAGCAGTTCTTC

d_gene: NA
abundance: NA
j_gene: TRBJ2-3
v_gene: TRBV7-9
CDR3aa: CASSPKATGTLTDTQYF
CDR3nt: TGTGCCAGCAGTCCGAAGGCGACGGGGACTCTCACAGATACGCAGTATTTT

d_gene: TRBD2
abundance: NA
j_gene: TRBJ2-3
v_gene: TRBV7-3
CDR3aa: CASSLRSLAGVADTQYF
CDR3nt: TGTGCCAGCAGCCTCCGGTCCCTAGCGGGAGTCGCAGATACGCAGTATTTT

d_gene: NA
abundance: NA
j_gene: TRBJ2-3
v_gene: TRBV4-1
CDR3aa: CASSQGEVGPGTDTQYF
CDR3nt: TGCGCCAGCAGCCAGGGAGAAGTGGGGCCCGGCACAGATACGCAGTATTTT

d_gene: NA
abundance: NA
j_gene: TRBJ2-3
v_gene: TRBV9
CDR3aa: CASSVGLGRVTDTQYF
CDR3nt: TGTGCCAGCAGCGTAGGATTAGGGCGGGTCACAGATACGCAGTATTTT

d_gene: TRBD1
abundance: NA
j_gene: TRBJ2-2
v_gene: TRBV5-1
CDR3aa: CASSPLDRGNGELFF
CDR3nt: TGCGCCAGCAGCCCGCTGGACAGGGGGAATGGGGAGCTGTTTTTT

d_gene: NA
abundance: NA
j_gene: TRBJ1-2
v_gene: TRBV7-2
CDR3aa: CASSLAEALVPSVGYTF
CDR3nt: TGTGCCAGCAGCTTAGCGGAGGCATTGGTTCCCTCAGTGGGCTACACCTTC

d_gene: NA
abundance: NA
j_gene: TRBJ1-2
v_gene: TRBV11-2
CDR3aa: CASSLDPQPFYGYTF
CDR3nt: TGTGCCAGCAGCTTAGATCCCCAGCCATTCTATGGCTACACCTTC

d_gene: TRBD1
abundance: NA
j_gene: TRBJ2-5
v_gene: TRBV18
CDR3aa: CASSPLDRGVLETQYF
CDR3nt: TGTGCCAGCTCACCTCTGGACAGGGGGGTTCTGGAGACCCAGTACTTC

d_gene: NA
abundance: NA
j_gene: TRBJ2-7
v_gene: TRBV5-5
CDR3aa: CASSLFLAGAGSYEQYF
CDR3nt: TGTGCCAGCAGCTTGTTCTTGGCAGGGGCCGGGTCCTACGAGCAGTACTTC

d_gene: NA
abundance: NA
j_gene: TRBJ2-1
v_gene: TRBV15
CDR3aa: CATSRAVDSYNEQFF
CDR3nt: TGTGCCACCAGCAGAGCGGTTGATTCCTACAATGAGCAGTTCTTC

d_gene: NA
abundance: NA
j_gene: TRBJ1-2
v_gene: TRBV7-9
CDR3aa: CASSPQAGVGYGYTF
CDR3nt: TGTGCCAGCAGCCCCCAGGCAGGGGTGGGCTATGGCTACACCTTC

d_gene: NA
abundance: NA
j_gene: TRBJ2-7
v_gene: TRBV19
CDR3aa: CASSISGKRGSYEQYF
CDR3nt: TGTGCCAGTAGTATCAGCGGAAAGAGGGGCTCCTACGAGCAGTACTTC

d_gene: NA
abundance: NA
j_gene: TRBJ1-4
v_gene: TRBV7-2
CDR3aa: CASSGGGNEKLFF
CDR3nt: TGTGCCAGCAGCGGAGGGGGTAATGAAAAACTGTTTTTT

d_gene: NA
abundance: NA
j_gene: TRBJ2-7
v_gene: TRBV9
CDR3aa: CASSPRTASYEQYF
CDR3nt: TGTGCCAGCAGCCCGAGGACAGCCTCCTACGAGCAGTACTTC

d_gene: TRBD1
abundance: NA
j_gene: TRBJ1-5
v_gene: TRBV6-6
CDR3aa: CASSYQGALSNQPQHF
CDR3nt: TGTGCCAGCAGTTACCAGGGGGCATTAAGCAATCAGCCCCAGCATTTT